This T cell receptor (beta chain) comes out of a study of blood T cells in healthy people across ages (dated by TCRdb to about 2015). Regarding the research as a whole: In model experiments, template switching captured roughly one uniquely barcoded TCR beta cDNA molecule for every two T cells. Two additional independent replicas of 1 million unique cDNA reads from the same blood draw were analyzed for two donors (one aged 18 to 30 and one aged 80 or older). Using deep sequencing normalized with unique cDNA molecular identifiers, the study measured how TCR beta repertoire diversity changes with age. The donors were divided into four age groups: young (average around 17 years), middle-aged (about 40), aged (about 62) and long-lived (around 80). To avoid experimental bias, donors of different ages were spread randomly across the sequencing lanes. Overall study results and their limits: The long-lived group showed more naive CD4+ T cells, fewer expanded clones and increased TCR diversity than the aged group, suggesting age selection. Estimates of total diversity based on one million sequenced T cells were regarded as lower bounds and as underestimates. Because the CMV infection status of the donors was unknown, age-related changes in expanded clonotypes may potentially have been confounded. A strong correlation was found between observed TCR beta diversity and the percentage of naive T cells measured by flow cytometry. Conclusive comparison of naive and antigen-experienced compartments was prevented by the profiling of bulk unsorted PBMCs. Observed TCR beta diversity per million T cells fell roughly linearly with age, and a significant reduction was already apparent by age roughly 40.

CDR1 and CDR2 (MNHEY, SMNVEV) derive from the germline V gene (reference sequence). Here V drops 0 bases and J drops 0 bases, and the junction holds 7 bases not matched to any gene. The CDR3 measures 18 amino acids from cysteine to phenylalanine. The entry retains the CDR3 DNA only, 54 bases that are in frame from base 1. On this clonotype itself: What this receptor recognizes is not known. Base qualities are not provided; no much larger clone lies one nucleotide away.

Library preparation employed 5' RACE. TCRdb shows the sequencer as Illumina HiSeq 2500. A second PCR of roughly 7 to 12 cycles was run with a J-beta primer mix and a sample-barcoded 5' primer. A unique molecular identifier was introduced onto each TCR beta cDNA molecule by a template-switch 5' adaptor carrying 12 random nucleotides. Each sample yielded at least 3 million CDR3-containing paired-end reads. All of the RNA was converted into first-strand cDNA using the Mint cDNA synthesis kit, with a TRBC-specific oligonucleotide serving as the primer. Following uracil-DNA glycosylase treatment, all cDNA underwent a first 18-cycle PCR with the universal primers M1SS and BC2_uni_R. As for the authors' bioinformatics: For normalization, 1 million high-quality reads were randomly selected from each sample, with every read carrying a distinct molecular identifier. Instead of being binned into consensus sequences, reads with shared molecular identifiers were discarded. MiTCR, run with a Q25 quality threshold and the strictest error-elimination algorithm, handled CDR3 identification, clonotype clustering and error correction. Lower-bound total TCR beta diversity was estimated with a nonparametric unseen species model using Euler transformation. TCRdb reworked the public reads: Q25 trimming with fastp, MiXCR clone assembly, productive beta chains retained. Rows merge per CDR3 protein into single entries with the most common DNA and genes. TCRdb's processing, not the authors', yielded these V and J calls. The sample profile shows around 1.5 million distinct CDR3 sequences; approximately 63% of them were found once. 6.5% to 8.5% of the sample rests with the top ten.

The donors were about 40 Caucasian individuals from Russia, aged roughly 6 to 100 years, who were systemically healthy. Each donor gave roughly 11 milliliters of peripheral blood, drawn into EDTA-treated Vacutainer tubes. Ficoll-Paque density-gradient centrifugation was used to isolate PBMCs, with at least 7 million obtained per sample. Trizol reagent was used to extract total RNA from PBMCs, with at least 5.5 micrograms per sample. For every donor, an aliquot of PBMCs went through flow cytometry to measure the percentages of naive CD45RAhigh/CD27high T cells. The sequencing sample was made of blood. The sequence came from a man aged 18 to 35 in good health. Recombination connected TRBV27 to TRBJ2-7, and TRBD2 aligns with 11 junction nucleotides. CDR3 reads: CASSLSPSGGLSSYEQYF. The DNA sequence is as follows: TGTGCCAGCAGTTTATCTCCTAGCGGGGGGCTGAGCTCCTACGAGCAGTACTTC.